Below are 22 T cell receptor beta chains sequenced from a single sample in a study of control samples from healthy donors and cancer patients. Here immunoSEQ multiplex PCR was the method, and the copy in TCRdb shows in-frame clones only, minus some. The sample has roughly 200,000 clones, 85% to 95% seen once; the top ten hold more than 1.4%. Sequences were obtained from blood. The receptors were sampled from a man aged 18 to 30 in good health.

This chain links TRBV12-3 or TRBV12-4 with TRBJ2-7; 8 bases match TRBD2. The CDR3 totals 13 residues. J was trimmed by 9 bases and V by 8 bases; bases with no gene match: 12. The chain's CDR3 is CASGSDGGAGQYF. In nucleotides, the CDR3 is TGTGCCAGCGGGTCCGACGGGGGGGCTGGGCAGTACTTC.

The chain combines TRBV28 with TRBJ1-6; D might be TRBD1 (5 bases). Trimming pared 4 bases from V and 7 bases from J, leaving 8 bases between. The germline V gene encodes CDR1 MDHEN and CDR2 SYDVKM. The CDR3 length is 13 residues. In nucleotides, the CDR3 is TGTGCCAGCAGTTGGGGCCCCAATTCACCCCTCCACTTT. This encodes CASSWGPNSPLHF.

The genes are TRBV12-3 or TRBV12-4 and TRBJ1-6; no firm D call. The V and J ends lost 4 bases and 14 bases respectively, with 12 bases between them. This CDR3 spans 12 amino acids. CDR3 amino acids: CASSSGRRALHF. The CDR3 nucleotides are TGTGCCAGCAGTTCAGGACGGAGAGCCCTCCACTTT.

The chain couples TRBV10-1 to TRBJ1-1; D is unclear. Looked up from germline, CDR1 is WNHNN and CDR2 is SYGVQD (reference sequence). Between the trimmed V and J ends, which lost 8 bases and 11 bases, there was a span of 27 bases. CDR3 length: 15 residues. In DNA, the CDR3 is TGCGCCAGCGCGGAAGGAGGCAGTCCCGATTCCCACGCTTTCTTT. Translating gives CASAEGGSPDSHAFF.

This clone was recorded only once. The J gene is TRBJ1-4, the V gene TRBV6-5; 7 bases are shared with TRBD1. Germline CDR1 MNHEY, CDR2 SVGAGI. Trimming took 4 bases from V and 8 from J; bases not matched to a gene: 7. The CDR3 contains 14 residues. The CDR3 DNA follows: TGTGCCAGCAGTTCGACAGGGTATCCGGAAAAACTGTTTTTT. The encoded protein is CASSSTGYPEKLFF.

The genes are TRBV29-1 and TRBJ2-3; 7 nucleotides agree with TRBD1. CDR3 length: 13 amino acids. Germline V lookup: CDR1 SQVTM, CDR2 ANQGSEA. Germline trimming cut 7 bases from V and 0 bases from J; bases unmatched to any gene: 4. This CDR3 reads CSGSTGSTDTQYF. The CDR3 DNA is TGCAGCGGTTCGACAGGGAGCACAGATACGCAGTATTTT.

The chain is built from TRBV7-9 and TRBJ1-3; the D gene is possibly TRBD1 (5 bases). Germline V gene lookup returns CDR1 SEHNR and CDR2 FQNEAQ (reference sequence). The CDR3 length is 13 residues. The germline V and J ends were trimmed by 11 bases and 0 bases, with 11 bases remaining between them. CDR3 amino acids: CAGRQFSGNTIYF. CDR3 DNA sequence: TGTGCCGGTAGACAGTTCTCTGGAAACACCATATATTTT.

This chain uses TRBV10-2 with TRBJ1-6; no clear D. The CDR3 totals 14 residues. Trimming pared 0 bases from V and 10 bases from J, leaving 10 bases between. From germline, CDR1 is WSHSY and CDR2 SAAADI. This CDR3 reads CASSESRYQSPLHF. DNA for the CDR3: TGCGCCAGCAGTGAGTCAAGGTATCAATCACCCCTCCACTTT.

The genes are TRBV5-1 and TRBJ2-2; D gene uncertain. In germline, CDR1 is SGHRS, CDR2 YFSETQ. The CDR3 has 15 amino acids. The germline V and J ends were trimmed by 0 bases and 6 bases, with 12 bases remaining between them. The CDR3 sequence: CASSLELSSPGELFF. The CDR3 nucleotides read TGCGCCAGCAGCTTGGAGCTGAGCTCCCCCGGGGAGCTGTTTTTT. Full variable domain (outside the CDR3, taken from reference TRBV5-1 and TRBJ2-2): KAGVTQTPRYLIKTRGQQVTLSCSPISGHRSVSWYQQTPGQGLQFLFEYFSETQRNKGNFPGRFSGRQFSNSRSEMNVSTLELGDSALYLCASSLELSSPGELFFGEGSRLTVL.

This clone came up once. The CDR3 coding sequence is TGTGCCAGCAGCTTGTCCGGGGGGCCCCCGAACACTGAAGCTTTCTTT. This translates into CASSLSGGPPNTEAFF. The chain uses TRBV5-4 and TRBJ1-1, with D perhaps TRBD1 (6 bases). Germline V gene sequence: CDR1 SGHNT, CDR2 YYREEE (reference sequence). Trimming removed 1 base at V and 1 base at J, with 14 bases between. This CDR3 spans 16 amino acids.

The chain has TRBV18 and TRBJ1-6; no clear D gene. The germline V and J ends were trimmed by 4 bases and 0 bases, with 7 bases remaining between them. CDR3 length equals 15 residues. Per germline, CDR1 KGHSH and CDR2 LQKENI. The DNA for the CDR3 is TGTGCCAGCTCACGCGGGAGCTCCTATAATTCACCCCTCCACTTT. Its protein product is CASSRGSSYNSPLHF.

The chain carries TRBV18 and TRBJ1-4; D gene uncertain. Germline CDR1 is KGHSH and CDR2 is LQKENI. The CDR3 spans 16 residues. V was cut by 3 bases and J by 2 bases, with 13 bases left in between. CDR3 sequence reads: CASSPLIDSTNEKLFF. The CDR3 DNA reads TGTGCCAGCTCACCCCTGATCGATTCGACTAATGAAAAACTGTTTTTT.

The genes are TRBV7-9 and TRBJ2-3; D not resolved. Per the germline V gene, CDR1 is SEHNR and CDR2 is FQNEAQ (reference sequence). The CDR3 length is 13 residues. The V end was cut by 1 base, the J end by 1 base, with 3 bases between. The CDR3 spells CASSLGGTDTQYF. The CDR3 region has the DNA TGTGCCAGCAGCTTAGGGGGCACAGATACGCAGTATTTT.

The rearrangement joins TRBV19 to TRBJ1-2; no firm D call. The CDR3 is 13 residues long. From germline, CDR1 is LNHDA and CDR2 SQIVND (reference sequence). Trimming took 2 bases from V and 8 from J, leaving 12 bases between them. The CDR3 bases are TGTGCCAGTAGTATAAACGGCGTTGGGGGCTACACCTTC. Translated: CASSINGVGGYTF.

This clone has just a few counts. The V call is TRBV29-1, the J call TRBJ1-6; D ambiguous. The CDR3 consists of 13 residues. CDR1 and CDR2 (germline): SQVTM, ANQGSEA. V lost 4 bases to trimming and J lost 5 bases, with 9 bases between them. CDR3 sequence (DNA): TGCAGCGTTGCCGTGGCAGATAATTCACCCCTCCACTTT. Encoded protein: CSVAVADNSPLHF.

The rearrangement links TRBV3-1 (or the pseudogene TRBV3-2) to TRBJ2-1; D is perhaps TRBD2 (6 bases). In germline, CDR1 is LGHDT, CDR2 YNNKEL (reference sequence). Between the trimmed V and J ends, which lost 0 bases and 9 bases, there was a span of 9 bases. The CDR3 loop spans 13 amino acids. Here the CDR3 reads CASSQDRRAEQFF. The DNA of the CDR3 is TGTGCCAGCAGCCAAGATAGGAGGGCTGAGCAGTTCTTC.

The chain links TRBV12-3 or TRBV12-4 to TRBJ2-7; D is undetermined. The CDR3 has 12 residues. V was pared by 6 bases and J by 8 bases, with 14 bases between. The CDR3 sequence is CASSQVGYKQYF. CDR3 nucleotides: TGTGCCAGCAGCCAGGTGGGATACAAGCAGTACTTC.

The V gene is TRBV29-1, the J gene TRBJ2-5; 7 bases agree with TRBD2. Germline V gene data show CDR1 as SQVTM and CDR2 as ANQGSEA. The CDR3 totals 15 residues. Losses at the gene ends were 3 bases for V and 2 bases for J; bases not matched to a gene: 9. This CDR3 is CSVEGNSGRQETQYF. DNA for the CDR3: TGCAGCGTTGAGGGGAATAGCGGGCGACAAGAGACCCAGTACTTC.

The V gene is TRBV28, the J gene TRBJ2-7; 7 bases match TRBD2. V trimming: 3 bases; J trimming: 0 bases; junction bases outside the gene matches: 5. This CDR3 region has 15 residues. Germline V CDR1 and CDR2: MDHEN, SYDVKM. In DNA form, the CDR3 reads TGTGCCAGCAGTTTTACGGGGGACTACTCCTACGAGCAGTACTTC. Protein sequence: CASSFTGDYSYEQYF.

The CDR3 spells CASSTGGSNSPLHF. DNA of the CDR3: TGTGCCAGCAGTACAGGGGGCTCTAATTCACCCCTCCACTTT. The chain carries TRBV2 and TRBJ1-6, with TRBD1 matching 9 bases. Germline assignment: CDR1 SNHLY and CDR2 FYNNEI. This CDR3 contains 14 residues. With 5 bases clipped from V and 6 bases from J, the junction kept 2 bases outside the gene matches.

This clone was seen just once. The V call is TRBV14, the J call TRBJ2-7; 8 bases map to TRBD1. The length of the CDR3 is 14 residues. V shed 4 bases, J shed 5 bases, and the junction held 7 bases outside the gene matches. Per germline, CDR1 SGHDN and CDR2 FVKESK. This chain's CDR3 is CASSPRTGRDEQYF. DNA of the CDR3: TGTGCCAGCAGCCCTCGGACAGGGCGGGACGAGCAGTACTTC.

The rearrangement links TRBV11-2 to TRBJ2-7; 7 nucleotides match TRBD1. The CDR3 is made up of 15 amino acids. V was pared by 4 bases and J by 6 bases, with 12 bases of the junction left unmatched. Germline-derived CDR1 and CDR2 are SGHAT and FQNNGV. CDR3 coding DNA: TGTGCCAGCAGCTCTAGTGGCTCTCCAGGGGGCGAGCAGTACTTC. Encoded protein: CASSSSGSPGGEQYF.